A single sample gave rise to the 4 T cell receptor beta chains below, sequenced in a study of monozygotic twins with inflammatory bowel disease. Each CDR3 protein gets one entry in TCRdb, which reprocessed the 5' RACE reads and gives no DNA. The sample is made up of about 300,000 distinct CDR3 sequences, and the top ten hold over 5% of it. The material sequenced was blood. These receptor sequences come from a human donor with ulcerative colitis or Crohn's disease, or a healthy co-twin of an affected twin (not recorded which).

The chain is built from TRBV28 and TRBJ2-3; the TCRdb D gene call, TRBD1, has no DNA to confirm it. Germline assignment: CDR1 MDHEN and CDR2 SYDVKM. This CDR3 is 13 amino acids long. The CDR3 loop reads CASSLSDRGRMDF.

The chain recombines TRBV5-1 with TRBJ2-7; TCRdb reports TRBD2, a call that lacks DNA to check it against. This CDR3 has 15 residues. Germline V gene lookup returns CDR1 SGHRS and CDR2 YFSETQ. The CDR3: CASSLRPGSTRDWYF.

CDR3 amino acids: CASSLGTGTDTQYF. The rearrangement uses TRBV27 and TRBJ2-3; TCRdb selects TRBD1, and the lack of DNA leaves this call unchecked. CDR1 is MNHEY, CDR2 SMNVEV, per germline (reference sequence). This CDR3 comprises 14 residues.

The rearrangement links TRBV14 to TRBJ2-1. This CDR3 is 16 amino acids long. CDR1 is SGHDN and CDR2 is FVKESK in the germline V gene. The CDR3 is CASSQQAGANYNEQFF. Combining the CDR3 with reference TRBV14 and TRBJ2-1 gives the whole variable domain EAGVTQFPSHSVIEKGQTVTLRCDPISGHDNLYWYRRVMGKEIKFLLHFVKESKQDESGMPNNRFLAERTGGTYSTLKVQPAELEDSGVYFCASSQQAGANYNEQFFGPGTRLTVL.